This T cell receptor (beta chain) stems from a study of OX40 agonist ivuxolimab in advanced cancers. General notes on the study: Ivuxolimab, which targeted the costimulatory receptor OX40 (CD134), was an agonistic, fully human IgG2 monoclonal antibody. Peripheral TCRbeta sequencing was intended to test whether TCR sequence diversity was altered and clonal T-cell expansion was caused by ivuxolimab. Intravenous ivuxolimab was administered to patients every 2 weeks at six dose levels: 0.01, 0.1, 0.3, 1.5, 3 and 10 mg/kg. Prior anti-PD-1, anti-PD-L1 or anti-CTLA-4 therapy was permitted, and 35% to 40% of dose-escalation patients had received checkpoint inhibitors. In the dose-escalation cohort, 65% to 90% of patients were male, and the mean age was approximately 64 years, with a range of about 20 to 90. The paper covers the monotherapy dose-escalation part of the phase I ivuxolimab trial, which included N of about 56 patients. Partial responses occurred in three dose-escalation patients, of whom one had hepatocellular carcinoma and two had cutaneous melanoma. Among the 50 to 55 dose-escalation patients, some 20 had hepatocellular carcinoma, some 15 melanoma, 9 renal cell carcinoma and 9 head and neck cancer.

The trim is 3 bases for V and 4 bases for J, with a gap of 13 bases between the germline ends. CDR1 and CDR2 were assigned from the germline V gene as SGDLS and YYNGEE. Taken from cysteine to phenylalanine, the CDR3 has 15 residues. The retained sequence is limited to the CDR3, 45 bases, with the frame set at the first base. Genomic DNA was isolated from the sorted cells so that the TCRbeta CDR3 region could be sequenced. The immunoSEQ Assay was used for sequencing of TCRbeta CDR3 regions. TCRdb took this table from immuneACCESS and kept in-frame rearrangements with V and J called. Such tables lack part of the clones; where checked against another copy, unresolved V genes explain under half of the gap, and the rest is unexplained. Counted in this sample were about 19,000 clones; 75% to 85% of them appeared once. Of the sample, around 48% falls within the top ten clones. Patients with autoimmune disease history or receiving systemic immunosuppression were excluded from the trial. In every dose cohort, peripheral blood was drawn for TCR sequencing at baseline, cycle 4 day 1, and cycle 7 day 1. The samples were taken from a phase I, first-in-human, multicenter, open-label dose-escalation trial of ivuxolimab. Adults with locally advanced or metastatic melanoma, renal cell carcinoma, hepatocellular carcinoma or head and neck squamous cell carcinoma were enrolled in the trial. Before TCR sequencing, CD4+ T cells and CD8+ T cells from peripheral blood were sorted into separate populations.

General findings and caveats noted by the study authors: Partial responders in the 0.1-3.0 mg/kg groups had among the lowest normalized peripheral clonal expansion, especially among CD8+ T cells. Low levels of normalized T-cell clonal expansion were also seen in some nonresponding patients. At doses of 0.1 to 3.0 mg/kg, clonal expansion of both CD4+ and CD8+ blood T cells was observed from baseline to week 6. Which antigens the clonally expanded peripheral T cells were specific for was not determined. After ivuxolimab, expanded clones were on average more numerous among CD8+ T cells than among CD4+ T cells.

Notes on this clone: The target of this receptor is not known. No base qualities exist here, and no much larger clone lies one base off it.

The sequence derives from an adult with an advanced solid tumor such as melanoma, head and neck, liver or kidney cancer. The material sequenced was CD4+ or CD8+ T cells sorted from blood, taken in a trial of the OX40 agonist ivuxolimab. The rearrangement combines TRBV9 with TRBJ1-4; the D segment could be TRBD1, given 5 matching bases. The bases are TGTGCCAGCAGCGCCAGACAGCAAGATAATGAAAAACTGTTTTTT. This yields the protein CASSARQQDNEKLFF.